The sample holds many counts of the clone carrying this T cell receptor (beta chain). Its antigen is as yet unknown. This entry comes from a study of T cells in Graves' hyperthyroidism and ophthalmopathy. Amplified regions were TCR beta CDR3 sequences from RNA transcripts. A set of HTBI primers served as the primers for a first-round RT-PCR of the TCR CDR3. TCRdb fed the multiplex PCR reads into MiXCR, producing one record per CDR3 protein. The repertoire holds about 270,000 distinct CDR3 sequences, with 20% to 25% as singletons. Notes on the study in general: Most thyroid-expanded clonotypes above 0.001 were also found in blood.

The clonotype comes from a man aged 35-49 years with Graves' hyperthyroidism that later progressed to Graves' ophthalmopathy. Source material: blood.

In DNA, the CDR3 is TGCAGTGCAAGACAGGGCGTCGAGCAGTACTTC. This translates into CSARQGVEQYF. This chain uses TRBV20-1 with TRBJ2-7, with 7 bases that match TRBD1. The CDR3 consists of 11 residues. The germline V gene has CDR1 DFQATT and CDR2 SNEGSKA (reference sequence). V was pared by 6 bases and J by 6 bases, with 5 bases of the junction left unmatched.